This TCR beta chain was retrieved from a study of blood T cell repertoires in COVID-19 (dated by TCRdb to 2020 to 2022). Background for the entire study: Collaborator samples came from the United States, Italy and Spain and covered acute and convalescent phases of COVID-19. Where available, HLA class I and class II types were obtained from metadata supplied by the sample provider rather than from assay-based typing. The prospective study material was composed of cDNA or gDNA derived from T cells, B-cell-depleted T cells, or PBMCs. A de-identified subject ID, COVID-19 status, age in years and sex were almost always included in the sample metadata. Samples were obtained from the ongoing ImmuneRACE study (first 160 participants) and from 1,254 subjects provided by 6 global collaborators. Subjects who had been exposed to COVID-19, were actively infected with it, or had recovered from it provided the deeply sampled blood TCRbeta repertoires that made up the dataset. The repertoires were made available in a free public database intended to serve as a resource for research on the immune response to SARS-CoV-2.

Of note for this clone: Its antigen target is currently unknown. Base qualities are not provided; no much larger clone lies one nucleotide away.

Participants in the prospective study were aged about 18 to 100 years, lived in some 24 United States geographic areas, and enrolled through a virtual design. To assign participants to cohorts, the prospective study relied on clinical history that participants themselves reported in a screening survey and a study questionnaire. Recovered participants in ImmuneRACE Cohort 3 were defined as having two consecutive negative NP/OP PCR tests, clearance from a healthcare professional, or resolution of symptoms. In the prospective study, mobile phlebotomists collected whole blood, serum and a nasopharyngeal or oropharyngeal swab from each participant. Over a roughly 2-month period, participants in the prospective study had the option of providing additional blood draws and questionnaires. Before DNA extraction, blood samples from the prospective study were shipped at room temperature or frozen. TCRbeta CDR3 regions were amplified from genomic DNA by means of the immunoSEQ Assay, a bias-controlled multiplex PCR. Regarding the original processing steps: Within the assay, amplification of reference gene primers was used to estimate how many nucleated cells each sample contained. To quantify the absolute abundance of each unique TCRbeta CDR3 rearrangement, sequence reads were collapsed and filtered. For each sample, productive Simpson clonality was calculated as the square root of Simpson's diversity index across productive rearrangements. Here the immuneACCESS table is served through TCRdb, limited to in-frame sequences with V and J called. Missing clones are a known gap in these copies; in checked studies unresolved V genes cover under half, and the rest lacks a known reason. D and trimming come from the DNA, and the V and J calls and clone size come from that table. The sample contains approximately 300,000 clones, around 86% of them found a single time. About 4.6% of the sample belongs to the ten largest clones.

From the cysteine up to the phenylalanine, the CDR3 has a length of 16 residues. CDR3 DNA is the only sequence kept; it has 48 bases, read in frame from the first base. Results the study describes overall, beyond this receptor: Clinical and demographic metadata were provided uncurated, with the amount varying by source and participant.

This TCR was recovered from a man aged 25-40 years who had recovered from COVID-19. The sequencing input was PBMCs or T cells enriched from blood (not recorded which). The sequence joins TRBV12-2 to TRBJ2-3; the table's D call of TRBD1 was not tested on the DNA. TRBV12-2 is a known pseudogene. Here is the DNA: TGTGCAAGTCGCCGTGGCAGGGCAGGGGACATGGATACGCAGTATTTT. It is translated as CASRRGRAGDMDTQYF.